Listed here are 31 T cell receptor beta chains from one sample, sequenced in a study of T cells in Graves' hyperthyroidism and ophthalmopathy. TCR beta CDR3 regions were amplified from RNA. Carried out on the TCR CDR3, a first-round RT-PCR used the HTBI primer set. In TCRdb, the multiplex PCR reads were re-called with MiXCR into one record per CDR3 protein. The table shows a few hundred thousand distinct CDR3 sequences, with under 25% occurring only once. The sequenced sample was blood. Receptor source: a man between 18 and 29 years old with Graves' hyperthyroidism.

This clonotype was recorded at least ten times. The CDR3 region has the DNA TGTGCCAGTAGTGCAAGACCGGGAGGAACTGAAGCTTTCTTT. It yields the protein CASSARPGGTEAFF. This chain links TRBV19 with TRBJ1-1; no clear D gene. Germline loops: CDR1 LNHDA, CDR2 SQIVND (reference sequence). The CDR3 is 14 residues long. The ends were cut back, 5 bases at V and 5 bases at J, with 15 bases in the middle.

This clonotype was detected many times. This chain connects TRBV20-1 to TRBJ1-1; D might be TRBD1 (6 bases). Germline CDR1 is DFQATT and CDR2 is SNEGSKA (reference sequence). This CDR3 contains 14 residues. V shed 4 bases and J shed 4 bases, with 16 bases lying between them. This CDR3 reads CSATGTGRVTEAFF. The CDR3 nucleotides read TGCAGTGCTACGGGAACAGGGAGGGTCACTGAAGCTTTCTTT.

The rearrangement joins TRBV6-2 or TRBV6-3 to TRBJ2-2; unclear D gene. Germline CDR1 reads MNHEY; CDR2 reads SVGEGT. V was pared by 3 bases and J by 7 bases, with 9 bases between. The CDR3 spans 13 residues. As DNA, the CDR3 is TGTGCCAGCAGTTATGGGTTAATCGGGGAGCTGTTTTTT. This codes for CASSYGLIGELFF.

This clonotype occurred many times. The chain is built from TRBV5-1 and TRBJ1-2, with 7 bases identical to TRBD1. Germline values: CDR1 SGHRS, CDR2 YFSETQ. The CDR3 extends over 14 amino acids. V lost 0 bases to trimming and J lost 2 bases; unmatched junction nucleotides: 1. The CDR3 DNA is TGCGCCAGCAGCTTGGGGGACAGAAACTATGGCTACACCTTC. This sequence encodes CASSLGDRNYGYTF.

The sample holds many counts of this clonotype. J is TRBJ2-7 and V is TRBV12-3 or TRBV12-4; no clear D. The CDR3 has 13 amino acids. The V end was cut by 5 bases, the J end by 4 bases, with 12 bases between. The DNA for the CDR3 is TGTGCCAGCAGTCCCCTCCTAGTTTACGAGCAGTACTTC. Its protein product is CASSPLLVYEQYF.

The chain employs TRBV12-3 or TRBV12-4 and TRBJ2-5; 13 positions agree with TRBD2. This CDR3 spans 18 amino acids. V shed 6 bases, J shed 1 base, and the junction held 11 bases outside the gene matches. The CDR3 DNA reads as TGTGCCAGCAGGGGGGGACTAGCGGGGAGCTACCTCCAAGAGACCCAGTACTTC. Its protein product is CASRGGLAGSYLQETQYF.

This chain connects TRBV6-1 to TRBJ1-6; D perhaps matches TRBD1 (6 bases). The germline gives CDR1 MNHNS, CDR2 SASEGT. The CDR3 consists of 15 residues. The CDR3 here is CAVGGDGTYNSPLHF. For the CDR3, the DNA is TGTGCGGTAGGGGGGGACGGAACCTATAATTCACCCCTCCACTTT.

This clonotype was seen repeatedly, ten times or more. The chain is built from TRBV7-9 and TRBJ1-5; D may be TRBD1 (6 bases). CDR1 SEHNR and CDR2 FQNEAQ come from the germline V gene (reference sequence). This CDR3 is built from 14 residues. Trimming left V 1 base short and J 7 bases short, with 11 bases between. The DNA for the CDR3 is TGTGCCAGCAGCTTAGGGGACACAGGGCAGCCCCAGCATTTT. Translation gives CASSLGDTGQPQHF.

V is TRBV29-1 and J is TRBJ2-5; TRBD2 aligns across 7 bases. Losses at the gene ends were 7 bases for V and 5 bases for J; bases not matched to a gene: 10. The CDR3 has 13 amino acids. From germline, CDR1 is SQVTM and CDR2 ANQGSEA. The CDR3 DNA follows: TGCAGCGCCTCCTTAGCGGGCAGGGAGACCCAGTACTTC. It specifies CSASLAGRETQYF.

This clonotype was observed many times. The chain uses TRBV6-2 or TRBV6-3 and TRBJ2-7, with D uncertain. The germline gives CDR1 MNHEY, CDR2 SVGEGT. Trimming removed 8 bases from V and 3 bases from J, with 8 bases in between. CDR3 length: 11 amino acids. The CDR3 nucleotides read TGTGCCAGCCACCGCGGCTACGAGCAGTACTTC. Encoded protein: CASHRGYEQYF.

This clonotype was recorded many times. This chain connects TRBV6-4 to TRBJ1-5; D not resolved. This CDR3 has 17 amino acids. Germline V gives CDR1 MRHNA, CDR2 SNTAGT. Trimming took off 3 bases at V and 2 bases at J, with 17 bases between the two ends. The chain's CDR3 is CASSDRPGQDRNQPQHF. The CDR3 coding sequence is TGTGCCAGCAGTGATCGCCCCGGGCAGGACCGCAATCAGCCCCAGCATTTT.

This clonotype was observed many times. The chain recombines TRBV30 with TRBJ1-2; the D is unclear. The CDR3 consists of 14 residues. Trimming cost V 0 bases and J 6 bases, with 14 bases left between them. Per the germline V gene, CDR1 is GTSNPN and CDR2 is SVGIG (reference sequence). The CDR3 sequence: CAWSVFSGSNGYTF. In nucleotides, the CDR3 is TGTGCCTGGAGTGTATTTTCGGGGAGCAATGGCTACACCTTC.

Regarding this clonotype: Just one base apart from a much larger clone, this may be a read error. The chain couples TRBV2 to TRBJ2-5; D perhaps matches TRBD2 (5 bases). The CDR3 totals 14 residues. The germline gives CDR1 SNHLY, CDR2 FYNNEI. The DNA for the CDR3 is TGTGCCATCAGTTCCAATAGGCTAGAGGGGACCCAGTACTTC. Its translation is CAISSNRLEGTQYF.

This clonotype was seen at least ten times. This rearrangement joins TRBV12-3 or TRBV12-4 to TRBJ2-7, with a possible D match to TRBD1 (6 bases). The V end lost 6 bases, the J end lost 3 bases, and 15 bases lay between the germline ends. This CDR3 spans 14 amino acids. Written as DNA, the CDR3 is TGTGCCAGCAGCGTGTCTACAGGGAGCTACGAGCAGTACTTC. Translated, it gives CASSVSTGSYEQYF.

Ten or more counts support this clonotype. The chain combines TRBV7-9 with TRBJ1-2; 7 bases are shared with TRBD1. Trimming at V came to 1 base and at J to 8 bases, leaving 7 bases not matched to a gene. There are 14 residues in the CDR3. Germline values: CDR1 SEHNR, CDR2 FQNEAQ (reference sequence). The CDR3 loop is CASSLEGGAGGYTF. In nucleotides, the CDR3 is TGTGCCAGCAGCTTAGAAGGGGGCGCGGGCGGCTACACCTTC.

This clonotype was recorded many times. The chain recombines TRBV12-3 or TRBV12-4 with TRBJ1-5, with D tentatively TRBD1 (5 bases). Trimming took 0 bases from V and 8 from J, leaving 8 bases between them. The CDR3 consists of 13 residues. CDR3 region: CASSLAGGEPQHF. In DNA form, the CDR3 reads TGTGCCAGCAGTTTAGCGGGGGGAGAGCCCCAGCATTTT.

For this clonotype: Compared with germline, one end of the junction differs, possibly owing to a read error. The chain's CDR3 is CASRGPMNTEACF. For the CDR3, the DNA is TGTGCCAGCAGAGGGCCCATGAACACTGAAGCTTGCTTT. V and J are TRBV5-5 and TRBJ1-1, with no clear D. In germline, CDR1 is SGHKS, CDR2 YYEKEE (reference sequence). This CDR3 has 13 amino acids.

In this sample, this clonotype turned up many times. The chain recombines TRBV2 with TRBJ2-2; no clear D. Germline loops: CDR1 SNHLY, CDR2 FYNNEI. The CDR3 sequence is 13 residues long. Trimming stripped 5 bases from V and 7 bases from J, with 11 bases between. The CDR3 DNA follows: TGTGCCAGCAGTCCGACCCTCAGCGGGGAGCTGTTTTTT. Translating it yields CASSPTLSGELFF.

This clonotype was counted at least ten times. The chain is built from TRBV5-8 and TRBJ1-2; D gene ambiguous. V was pared by 0 bases and J by 8 bases, with 14 bases between. This CDR3 has 14 residues. Per the germline V gene, CDR1 is SGHTS and CDR2 is YDEGEE. The CDR3 sequence: CASSLARTKSGYTF. CDR3 bases: TGTGCCAGCAGCTTGGCCCGGACCAAGAGCGGCTACACCTTC.

In its sample, this clonotype was seen many times. The J gene is TRBJ2-5, the V gene TRBV18; D ambiguous. The CDR3 consists of 12 residues. Trimming took off 3 bases at V and 5 bases at J, with 7 bases between the two ends. In germline, CDR1 is KGHSH, CDR2 LQKENI. The CDR3 DNA reads as TGTGCCAGCTCACCCGGAGTGGAGACCCAGTACTTC. This gives the protein CASSPGVETQYF.

To note about this clonotype: One end of the junction varies from germline; a read error may be responsible. The chain recombines TRBV4-1 with TRBJ2-1; D unclear. CDR3 size: 14 residues. From germline, CDR1 is MGHRA and CDR2 YSYEKL. The CDR3 DNA reads as TGCGCCAGCAGCCAAGATCGCAACTACAATGAGCAGCTCTTC. Translated, it gives CASSQDRNYNEQLF.

The V and J genes are TRBV29-1 and TRBJ2-7; 7 bases are a match to TRBD1. Germline assignment: CDR1 SQVTM and CDR2 ANQGSEA. The CDR3 length is 13 residues. Losses at the gene ends were 6 bases for V and 5 bases for J; bases not matched to a gene: 10. CDR3 region: CSVYAQTGNEQYF. The DNA for the CDR3 is TGCAGCGTCTACGCACAGACAGGGAACGAGCAGTACTTC.

This clonotype appeared many times. The V gene is TRBV12-3 or TRBV12-4, the J gene TRBJ2-5; a possible D gene is TRBD2 (5 bases). Trimming took 1 base from V and 5 from J, leaving 11 bases between them. This CDR3 has 14 residues. The DNA for the CDR3 is TGTGCCAGCAGTTTAGTGCTAGCTGCGGAGACCCAGTACTTC. Protein: CASSLVLAAETQYF.

This clonotype was counted only a few times. The chain links TRBV30 to TRBJ1-1; 9 positions match TRBD1. In germline, CDR1 is GTSNPN, CDR2 SVGIG (reference sequence). The CDR3 extends over 13 amino acids. Losses at the gene ends were 3 bases for V and 3 bases for J; bases not matched to a gene: 2. CDR3: CAWSRDRDTEAFF. CDR3 nucleotides: TGTGCCTGGAGCCGGGACAGGGACACTGAAGCTTTCTTT. Full variable domain (missing parts from reference TRBV30 and TRBJ1-1): SQTIHQWPATLVQPVGSPLSLECTVEGTSNPNLYWYRQAAGRGLQLLFYSVGIGQISSEVPQNLSASRPQDRQFILSSKKLLLSDSGFYLCAWSRDRDTEAFFGQGTRLTVV.

This clonotype appeared many times. The chain combines TRBV5-1 with TRBJ2-7; no clear D. The V end was cut by 2 bases, the J end by 3 bases, with 12 bases between. The CDR3 sequence is 14 residues long. The V gene's germline CDR1 is SGHRS and CDR2 YFSETQ. CDR3 nucleotide sequence: TGCGCCAGCAGCTTCGGGCAGGCCCACTACGAGCAGTACTTC. Encoded protein: CASSFGQAHYEQYF.

The chain combines TRBV28 with TRBJ2-5; a possible D gene is TRBD1 (6 bases). CDR3 length: 14 amino acids. V dropped 2 bases and J dropped 5 bases, with 12 bases sitting between them. Per germline, CDR1 MDHEN and CDR2 SYDVKM. The CDR3: CASSLAGAHETQYF. CDR3 nucleotide sequence: TGTGCCAGCAGTTTAGCAGGGGCCCATGAGACCCAGTACTTC.

This clonotype came up many times. The chain links TRBV27 to TRBJ2-7; D is ambiguous. This CDR3 region has 13 residues. Trimming took off 3 bases at V and 0 bases at J, with 6 bases between the two ends. Germline V gene lookup returns CDR1 MNHEY and CDR2 SMNVEV (reference sequence). The DNA for the CDR3 is TGTGCCAGCAGTTTCCAACCCTCCTACGAGCAGTACTTC. This codes for CASSFQPSYEQYF.

This chain links TRBV7-2 with TRBJ2-5; 14 bases fit TRBD2. The CDR3 sequence is 16 residues long. V shed 4 bases and J 4 bases; nucleotides not matched to a gene: 5. Looked up from germline, CDR1 is SGHTA and CDR2 is FQGNSA. The CDR3 DNA reads as TGTGCCAGCAGCTCCCTCGGGACTAGCGGGAGAGAGACCCAGTACTTC. Translating it yields CASSSLGTSGRETQYF.

This clonotype was counted ten times or more. J is TRBJ2-2 and V is TRBV24-1; D is unclear. Germline V gene lookup returns CDR1 KGHDR and CDR2 SFDVKD. This CDR3 has 13 residues. Trimming took off 4 bases at V and 1 base at J, with 3 bases between the two ends. In nucleotides, the CDR3 is TGTGCCACCAGTGAACGGAACACCGGGGAGCTGTTTTTT. This codes for CATSERNTGELFF.

In its sample, this clonotype was seen many times. The chain uses TRBV7-6 and TRBJ2-5; D might be TRBD2 (5 bases). V gave up 5 bases and J gave up 2 bases, with 12 bases separating them. The germline V gene encodes CDR1 SGHVS and CDR2 FNYEAQ. The CDR3 consists of 14 residues. The CDR3, as DNA: TGTGCCAGCAGCAACCGAGGGATACAAGAGACCCAGTACTTC. Its translation is CASSNRGIQETQYF.

This clonotype has just a few counts. The chain links TRBV27 to TRBJ2-7, with no clear D. V was cut by 6 bases and J by 5 bases, with 11 bases left in between. The CDR3 runs to 12 residues. Germline V lookup: CDR1 MNHEY, CDR2 SMNVEV (reference sequence). This CDR3 is CASSPNLHEQYF. The CDR3 DNA is TGTGCCAGCAGCCCAAACCTCCACGAGCAGTACTTC.